This T cell receptor (beta chain) was obtained from a study of shared clonotypes between healthy human individuals. Background on the study: The donor pool was made up of two women and a few men aged 18 to 49. Study observations and caveats: Non-shared clonotypes showed lower generation probabilities than clonotypes common to all four donors.

Every subset had its genomic DNA shared out evenly among several immunoSEQ plates. Sequencing was performed with immunoSEQ multiplex PCR; in TCRdb, only in-frame clones are kept and a portion is missing. The sample has 600,000 or so clones, roughly 98% seen once. CDR1 is SGHVS, CDR2 FQNEAQ, per germline. The CDR3 totals 19 residues. J was trimmed by 0 bases and V by 1 base; bases with no gene match: 7. Naive-designated CD8 cells lacked CD45RO, were positively enriched for CCR7, and omitted terminally differentiated effector memory CD45RA+ cells. Free of recent acute infections or vaccinations, the donors were healthy HIV-negative adults. About this clone: What it recognizes is unknown.

The specimen was naive CD8+ T cells sorted from blood. The sequence was obtained from a man between 25 and 39 years old in good health. The chain uses TRBV7-8 and TRBJ2-7, with TRBD2 matching over 15 bases. CDR3 coding DNA: TGTGCCAGCAGCTTAGATTTGGGACTAGCGGGAGGACTCTCCTACGAGCAGTACTTC. It specifies CASSLDLGLAGGLSYEQYF.